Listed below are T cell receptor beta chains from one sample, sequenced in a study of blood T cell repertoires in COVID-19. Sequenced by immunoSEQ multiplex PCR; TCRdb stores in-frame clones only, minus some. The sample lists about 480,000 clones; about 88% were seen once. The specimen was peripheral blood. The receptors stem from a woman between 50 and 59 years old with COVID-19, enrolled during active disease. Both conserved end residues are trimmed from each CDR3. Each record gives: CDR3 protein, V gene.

CDR3aa: ASSFHYLGAGYGYT
v_gene: TRBV28

CDR3aa: ASRYTGGAETQY
v_gene: TRBV11-2

CDR3aa: SVVGQGMNTEAF
v_gene: TRBV29-1

CDR3aa: ASSLGQSETQY
v_gene: TRBV11-2

CDR3aa: ASSGAQEKLF
v_gene: TRBV2

CDR3aa: ASSFSVGQGYIQY
v_gene: TRBV11-1

CDR3aa: ASSYQPSGPYNEQF
v_gene: TRBV7-8

CDR3aa: TSSQDRAGLAGAHQETQY
v_gene: TRBV1

CDR3aa: ASSLTSGGYNEQF
v_gene: TRBV27

CDR3aa: ASSLVPGTNTIY
v_gene: TRBV7-6

CDR3aa: ASSQVIAGGKETQY
v_gene: TRBV3-1/TRBV3-2

CDR3aa: ATSAVRVSSYTGELF
v_gene: TRBV24-1

CDR3aa: ASRLRGEGTEAF
v_gene: TRBV27

CDR3aa: ASSPDRNPNGYT
v_gene: TRBV19

CDR3aa: ASSMGQGVAEQF
v_gene: TRBV19

CDR3aa: AWSPPMDTSYEQY
v_gene: TRBV30

CDR3aa: ASSYRGRMDAF
v_gene: TRBV12-3/TRBV12-4

CDR3aa: ASSQVPRGRAADNEQF
v_gene: TRBV4-1

CDR3aa: SVRTDSLEKLF
v_gene: TRBV29-1